This T cell receptor (beta chain) was sequenced in a study of cytomegalovirus exposure and HLA in healthy donors. Researchers ran the PCR with 60 Vbeta and 13 Jbeta primers. Generated by immunoSEQ multiplex PCR, the TCRdb table keeps only in-frame clones and is missing some. The sample consists of roughly 99,000 clones, 74% of them appearing once. Study-wide results and caveats: A later analysis showed that HLA-associated TCR beta chains had undergone more clonal expansion than equally common others. A previous analysis found most TCR beta V segments productive roughly 90% or roughly 30% of the time.

V was clipped by 0 bases and J by 0 bases, with 8 bases between them. CDR3 length: 15 amino acids. Germline CDR1 is SGHRS and CDR2 is YFSETQ. With respect to this clone: Its antigen is not known.

The receptor's source is a woman between 40 and 55 years old in good health and CMV-seropositive. The rearrangement joins TRBV5-1 to TRBJ2-3; D call uncertain. Sequencing was carried out using PBMCs. CDR3 protein: CASSLDEASTDTQYF. For the CDR3, the DNA is TGCGCCAGCAGCTTGGACGAGGCTAGCACAGATACGCAGTATTTT.